This T cell receptor (beta chain) emerged from a study of T-cell memory formation after mild COVID-19. Study conclusions and caveats: Clones shrinking from day 15 to 85 showed even CD4/CD8 mixes; later expanders tilted CD4+. Pre-infection memory carried some responding clones, suggesting that cross-reactive memory joined.

For this clonotype: Its antigen is unknown.

One entry per CDR3 protein, called by TCRdb with MiXCR from the 5' RACE reads. This table holds approximately 300,000 distinct CDR3 sequences, roughly 15% found once. What was sequenced was PBMCs or a T cell subset sorted from them (not recorded which). This receptor was taken from a young man who had mild COVID-19 (a few samples of this study predate the infection). Cell type and time point are not known.

CDR3 loop: CASSQALGGGTNEQFF. The DNA for the CDR3 is TGCGCCAGCAGCCAAGCCCTGGGGGGGGGCACGAATGAGCAGTTCTTC. This rearrangement joins TRBV4-1 to TRBJ2-1; TRBD2 might be the D (7 bases). The germline CDR1 and CDR2 sequences are MGHRA and YSYEKL. Trimming removed 1 base at V and 7 bases at J, with 17 bases between. This CDR3 has 16 amino acids.